The 6 T cell receptor beta chains listed next were all sequenced from one sample in a study of tumor and adjacent non-tumor tissue in lung cancer. No cell sorting was done before RNA was extracted from the tissue. The library came from three nested PCR rounds adapted from ARM-PCR protocols. TCRdb passed the multiplex PCR reads through MiXCR, listing each CDR3 protein once. The sample holds approximately 120,000 distinct CDR3 sequences, approximately 71% seen once. Sequencing used lung tumor tissue. The source is a woman aged 60-75 years with non-small cell lung cancer.

This clonotype turned up a few times. The CDR3 DNA reads TGTGCCACTGGGGGCGGAGGGGTGACGAATCAGCCCCAGCATTTT. Protein: CATGGGGVTNQPQHF. The chain uses TRBV28 and TRBJ1-5, with D possibly being TRBD1 (6 bases). V gave up 10 bases and J gave up 4 bases, with 20 bases separating them. The CDR3 has 15 amino acids. Germline-derived CDR1 and CDR2 are MDHEN and SYDVKM. Complete variable domain (other parts from reference TRBV28 and TRBJ1-5): DVKVTQSSRYLVKRTGEKVFLECVQDMDHENMFWYRQDPGLGLRLIYFSYDVKMKEKGDIPEGYSVSREKKERFSLILESASTNQTSMYLCATGGGGVTNQPQHFGDGTRLSIL.

This clonotype was recorded only once. One junction end does not reproduce the germline sequence, and a read error may be involved. V is TRBV11-3 and J is TRBJ2-3; D is unclear. This CDR3 comprises 13 residues. Germline-derived CDR1 and CDR2 are SGHNT and YENEEA. The CDR3 spells CASRKSQGNTHNF. The CDR3 DNA reads TGTGCCAGCAGAAAGAGCCAAGGTAATACGCATAATTTT.

The chain has TRBV11-1 and TRBJ2-1; D uncertain. The CDR3 covers 14 residues. Germline V lookup: CDR1 SGHAT, CDR2 FQDESV (reference sequence). The germline V and J ends were trimmed by 4 bases and 4 bases, with 11 bases remaining between them. CDR3 protein: CASSSHASYNEQFF. In nucleotides, the CDR3 is TGTGCCAGCAGCTCCCACGCCAGTTACAATGAGCAGTTCTTC.

As to this clonotype: With a much larger clone just one base away, this may be a read error. Since the CDR3 does not end with the conserved phenylalanine or tryptophan, this likely comes from a read error. The CDR3 spells CSVGSGGGNQPQHL. The CDR3 nucleotides read TGCAGCGTCGGTTCAGGGGGCGGCAATCAGCCCCAGCATTTG. The rearrangement uses TRBV29-1 and TRBJ1-5, with 8 positions matching TRBD1. The CDR3 has 14 residues. Germline V gene sequence: CDR1 SQVTM, CDR2 ANQGSEA. Trimming at V came to 6 bases and at J to 2 bases, leaving 6 bases not matched to a gene.

This clonotype was picked up many times. CDR3 protein: CASSLVAGKSTDTQYF. The CDR3 DNA reads as TGTGCCAGCAGCTTAGTGGCGGGAAAGAGCACAGATACGCAGTATTTT. The chain joins TRBV7-2 to TRBJ2-3, with TRBD2 as a possible D gene (6 bases). Trimming removed 1 base at V and 0 bases at J, with 11 bases between. CDR3 length equals 16 residues. From germline, CDR1 is SGHTA and CDR2 FQGNSA.

Of note for this clonotype: A read error may account for a junction end that differs from germline. The CDR3 spells CSVEPSGKLNELFF. The CDR3 coding sequence is TGCAGCGTTGAGCCTAGTGGGAAGCTCAATGAGCTGTTCTTC. The chain links TRBV29-1 to TRBJ2-1, with D uncertain. There are 14 residues in the CDR3. CDR1 is SQVTM, CDR2 ANQGSEA, per germline.